Following are 30 T cell receptor beta chains from one sample sequenced in a study of T cell clonality in common variable immunodeficiency. Broader study findings: Common variable immunodeficiency TCR beta sequences reportedly had fewer deletions and N-nucleotide insertions.

The table came from immunoSEQ multiplex PCR; TCRdb's copy has only in-frame clones and leaves some out. The sample has about 30,000 clones, none seen only once. These TCRs are of unknown antigen specificity. Material for sequencing was peripheral blood mononuclear cells. The receptor set was obtained from a human donor with common variable immunodeficiency.

There are many counts of this clone. The read halts 3 residues ahead of the CDR3 end, with the missing end drawn from the germline J gene. V usage is TRBV5-4 and J usage is TRBJ2-3; D remains ambiguous. Trimming pared 4 bases from V and 7 bases from J, leaving 7 bases between. Germline CDR1 is SGHNT and CDR2 is YYREEE (reference sequence). The CDR3 covers 11 residues. The DNA read from the CDR3 is TGTGCCAGCAGCCAAGACAATACG. Translated, it gives CASSQDNT. The full CDR3 protein reads CASSQDNTQYF.

With respect to this clone: The read ends 3 residues shy of where the CDR3 ends; the end is completed using the germline J gene. The chain has TRBV30 and TRBJ2-5; weak D call: TRBD1 (5 bases). The CDR3 has 14 amino acids. Germline CDR1 reads GTSNPN; CDR2 reads SVGIG (reference sequence). Trimming cost V 0 bases and J 4 bases, with 12 bases left between them. The CDR3: CAWSVILGAETQYF. The sequenced part of the CDR3 DNA is TGTGCCTGGAGTGTAATCCTAGGGGCAGAGACC.

Many counts were recorded for this clone. The read is 3 residues too short to cover the CDR3 end, so that end is filled in from the germline J gene. J is TRBJ1-4 and V is TRBV19; D gene ambiguous. CDR3 length equals 12 residues. The germline V gene has CDR1 LNHDA and CDR2 SQIVND (reference sequence). V was cut by 7 bases and J by 3 bases, with 6 bases left in between. CDR3 loop: CASTPANEKLFF. The CDR3 bases that were read are TGTGCCAGTACCCCCGCTAATGAAAAA.

This clone was counted at least ten times. The read halts 3 residues ahead of the CDR3 end, with the missing end drawn from the germline J gene. This chain links TRBV7-9 with TRBJ1-5; TRBD1 matches 7 bases. Trimming took 0 bases from V and 7 from J; bases not matched to a gene: 3. Germline assignment: CDR1 SEHNR and CDR2 FQNEAQ (reference sequence). CDR3 length: 14 residues. The CDR3 here is CASSLAGTVQPQHF. Partial CDR3 DNA: TGTGCCAGCAGCTTAGCGGGGACAGTACAGCCC.

This clone has only a few counts. The chain's CDR3 is CASSFTGTGVEGYTF. CDR3 DNA (partial): TGTGCCAGCAGTTTCACCGGGACAGGGGTGGAGGGC. The V and J genes are TRBV7-9 and TRBJ1-2, with 10 bases fitting TRBD1. Read data end 3 residues before the CDR3 end; the end is taken from the germline J gene. Germline-derived CDR1 and CDR2 are SEHNR and FQNEAQ (reference sequence). CDR3 length equals 15 residues.

This clone came up a few times. The CDR3 extends 3 residues past the end of the read, so its final part is completed from the germline J gene. V is TRBV30 and J is TRBJ2-5; TRBD2 matches at 10 bases. Germline V gene data show CDR1 as GTSNPN and CDR2 as SVGIG (reference sequence). Trimming removed 1 base from V and 5 bases from J; junction bases left unmatched: 4. This CDR3 has 14 residues. The CDR3 bases that were read are TGTGCCTGGAGTGCGGGACTAGCGACGGAGACC. It yields the protein CAWSAGLATET. The CDR3 reads in full as CAWSAGLATETQYF.

This clone has ten or more counts. The read comes to an end 3 residues before the CDR3 does, leaving the germline J gene to fill in the end. This chain connects TRBV18 to TRBJ1-1; the D is unclear. Per germline, CDR1 KGHSH and CDR2 LQKENI. The V end was cut by 0 bases, the J end by 1 base, with 9 bases between. This CDR3 spans 15 amino acids. The sequenced part of the CDR3 DNA is TGTGCCAGCTCACCACCGAATGCAGGGAACACTGAA. Encoded protein: CASSPPNAGNTE. The entire CDR3 protein is CASSPPNAGNTEAFF.

In this sample, this clone turned up a few times. The CDR3 end is not reached by the read, which stops 3 residues before it; the germline J gene fills it in. The chain joins TRBV6-1 to TRBJ2-5; 7 positions match TRBD1. CDR1 and CDR2 from the germline V gene are MNHNS and SASEGT. Trimming cost V 4 bases and J 2 bases; bases outside gene matches: 4. The CDR3 totals 14 residues. CDR3: CASSAPGQQETQYF. The CDR3 DNA, read in part, is TGTGCCAGCAGTGCCCCGGGACAGCAAGAGACC.

Notes on this clone: The CDR3 end falls 3 residues outside the read, so it is completed with the germline J gene. This chain connects TRBV7-9 to TRBJ1-1, with unresolved D. CDR1 SEHNR and CDR2 FQNEAQ come from the germline V gene (reference sequence). Trimming cost V 8 bases and J 4 bases, with 11 bases left between them. The CDR3 totals 12 residues. The CDR3 spells CASLPSGTEAFF. The DNA read from the CDR3 is TGTGCCAGCTTGCCCAGTGGCACTGAA. The variable domain in full, completed from reference TRBV7-9 and TRBJ1-1, reads DTGVSQNPRHKITKRGQNVTFRCDPISEHNRLYWYRQTLGQGPEFLTYFQNEAQLEKSRLLSDRFSAERPKGSFSTLEIQRTEQGDSAMYLCASLPSGTEAFFGQGTRLTVV.

As concerns this clone: With the read ending 3 residues before the CDR3 end, the germline J gene is used to fill in that end. The chain recombines TRBV2 with TRBJ2-3; D is unresolved. The CDR3 runs 14 residues. Per the germline V gene, CDR1 is SNHLY and CDR2 is FYNNEI. Trimming removed 3 bases from V and 1 base from J, with 8 bases in between. The covered CDR3 bases are TGTGCCAGCAGTGAGAGGTACCGCACAGATACG. Translating gives CASSERYRTDT. In full, the CDR3 reads CASSERYRTDTQYF.

Points on this clone: The DNA ends 3 residues before the CDR3 does, and the rest of the CDR3 is filled in from the germline J gene. The chain combines TRBV6-2 or TRBV6-3 with TRBJ2-1; TRBD2 might be the D (8 bases). The germline CDR1 and CDR2 sequences are MNHEY and SVGEGT. Trimming removed 8 bases from V and 9 bases from J, with 29 bases in between. CDR3 length: 17 residues. The sequenced CDR3 bases are TGTGCCAGCTCTCTCCTAGGGGGCGGGGGGAAGGGGAGTGAG. As protein: CASSLLGGGGKGSE. The whole CDR3 sequence is CASSLLGGGGKGSEQFF.

Turning to this clone: Coverage ceases 3 residues before the CDR3 finishes, and the germline J gene fills in the end. The chain links TRBV6-2 or TRBV6-3 to TRBJ1-5; D is uncertain. The germline gives CDR1 MNHEY, CDR2 SVGEGT. The V and J ends lost 5 bases and 7 bases respectively, with 15 bases between them. The CDR3 contains 14 residues. Partial CDR3 DNA: TGTGCCAGCAGTAGGACTTCTGGAAGGCAGCCC. Amino acid sequence: CASSRTSGRQP. The whole CDR3 protein is CASSRTSGRQPQHF.

This clone was counted many times. The read halts 3 residues ahead of the CDR3 end, with the missing end drawn from the germline J gene. This chain connects TRBV19 to TRBJ2-5; 9 bases fit TRBD1. The germline gives CDR1 LNHDA, CDR2 SQIVND (reference sequence). This CDR3 has 15 amino acids. V gave up 8 bases and J gave up 5 bases; unmatched junction bases: 12. The sequenced CDR3 bases are TGTGCCAGTGGTACAGGGGGCGGGAATCGGGAGACC. This translates into CASGTGGGNRET. The entire CDR3 reads CASGTGGGNRETQYF. The full variable domain, completed using reference TRBV19 and TRBJ2-5, is DGGITQSPKYLFRKEGQNVTLSCEQNLNHDAMYWYRQDPGQGLRLIYYSQIVNDFQKGDIAEGYSVSREKKESFPLTVTSAQKNPTAFYLCASGTGGGNRETQYFGPGTRLLVL.

This clone was detected a few times. The read gets to within 3 residues of the CDR3 end, and the germline J gene fills in the rest. The gene calls are TRBV18 and TRBJ1-5; D is ambiguous. Germline V gives CDR1 KGHSH, CDR2 LQKENI. The CDR3 has 13 amino acids. V gave up 3 bases and J gave up 5 bases, with 8 bases separating them. The part of the CDR3 DNA that was read is TGTGCCAGCTCACCTCTTGTTCATCAGCCC. Residues: CASSPLVHQP. The entire CDR3 reads CASSPLVHQPQHF.

Note on this clone: The read halts 3 residues ahead of the CDR3 end, with the missing end drawn from the germline J gene. The genes are TRBV7-2 and TRBJ1-6; 11 positions agree with TRBD1. Looked up from germline, CDR1 is SGHTA and CDR2 is FQGNSA. The trim removed 5 bases at V and 8 bases at J, leaving 5 bases unmatched. This CDR3 has 15 residues. CDR3 protein: CASSGTGGVYSPLHF. Incomplete CDR3 DNA: TGTGCCAGCAGCGGGACAGGGGGAGTTTATTCACCC. Looking up the rest from reference TRBV7-2 and TRBJ1-6 gives the full variable domain: GAGVSQSPSNKVTEKGKDVELRCDPISGHTALYWYRQSLGQGLEFLIYFQGNSAPDKSGLPSDRFSAERTGGSVSTLTIQRTQQEDSAVYLCASSGTGGVYSPLHFGNGTRLTVT.

As concerns this clone: Read coverage stops 3 residues before the CDR3 terminus; the germline J gene supplies the remainder. The genes are TRBV7-9 and TRBJ2-5; D is possibly TRBD1 (5 bases). Between the trimmed V and J ends, which lost 3 bases and 3 bases, there was a span of 8 bases. Per the germline V gene, CDR1 is SEHNR and CDR2 is FQNEAQ (reference sequence). The CDR3 is 13 amino acids. CDR3 in amino acids: CASSLFREETQYF. CDR3 DNA (partial): TGTGCCAGCAGCTTGTTCAGGGAAGAGACC. The full variable domain, its missing parts supplied by reference TRBV7-9 and TRBJ2-5, is DTGVSQNPRHKITKRGQNVTFRCDPISEHNRLYWYRQTLGQGPEFLTYFQNEAQLEKSRLLSDRFSAERPKGSFSTLEIQRTEQGDSAMYLCASSLFREETQYFGPGTRLLVL.

On this clone: The read stops 3 residues short of the end of the CDR3; the missing end is completed from the germline J gene. The genes are TRBV5-1 and TRBJ2-1; 9 nucleotides match TRBD2. V shed 3 bases and J 4 bases; nucleotides not matched to a gene: 2. The CDR3 covers 14 residues. Germline CDR1 reads SGHRS; CDR2 reads YFSETQ. The chain's CDR3 is CASSWAGGYNEQFF. The sequenced part of the CDR3 DNA is TGCGCCAGCAGCTGGGCGGGGGGGTACAATGAG.

This clone was observed a handful of times. The CDR3 DNA, read in part, is TGTGCCAGCAGCTGGGGGGTTCCCGGGGAG. Translation gives CASSWGVPGE. The full CDR3 is CASSWGVPGELFF. The gene calls are TRBV13 and TRBJ2-2; TRBD2 might be the D (6 bases). The CDR3 extends 3 residues past the end of the read, so its final part is completed from the germline J gene. CDR1 and CDR2 (germline): PRHDT, FYEKMQ (reference sequence). The V and J ends lost 4 bases and 6 bases respectively, with 9 bases between them. The CDR3 loop spans 13 amino acids.

A word on this clone: The read terminates 3 residues ahead of where the CDR3 ends, so the germline J gene completes it. J is TRBJ1-2 and V is TRBV30; D remains unclear. The V gene's germline CDR1 is GTSNPN and CDR2 SVGIG (reference sequence). V lost 3 bases to trimming and J lost 4 bases, with 12 bases between them. The CDR3 length is 13 residues. This CDR3 is CAWSPIPGYGYTF. The DNA read from the CDR3 is TGTGCCTGGAGCCCTATTCCGGGCTATGGC.

On this clone itself: Sequencing ends 3 residues short of the CDR3 end; the germline J gene provides the rest. The chain recombines TRBV6-1 with TRBJ2-2; TRBD1 aligns across 8 bases. The CDR3 consists of 14 residues. Germline-derived CDR1 and CDR2 are MNHNS and SASEGT. The V gene end was trimmed by 3 bases and the J gene end by 6 bases; junction bases not matched to a gene: 3. The CDR3 region is CASSDGQGAGELFF. CDR3 bases read: TGTGCCAGCAGTGATGGACAGGGAGCCGGGGAG.

Details on this clone: The missing CDR3 end, 3 residues past where the read stops, is filled in from the germline J gene. This chain uses TRBV6-2 or TRBV6-3 with TRBJ2-1; TRBD2 is a possible D gene (6 bases). Per germline, CDR1 MNHEY and CDR2 SVGEGT. V was trimmed by 7 bases and J by 2 bases, leaving 12 bases between them. CDR3 length equals 14 residues. Incomplete CDR3 DNA: TGTGCCAGCACCACCGGGGGAGCCTACAATGAG. Its protein is CASTTGGAYNE. Given in full, the CDR3 is CASTTGGAYNEQFF.

This clone was found many times. Coverage ceases 3 residues before the CDR3 finishes, and the germline J gene fills in the end. V usage is TRBV2 and J usage is TRBJ1-2, with 7 bases matching TRBD1. The CDR3 loop spans 12 amino acids. V shed 7 bases, J shed 4 bases, and the junction held 3 bases outside the gene matches. Per germline, CDR1 SNHLY and CDR2 FYNNEI. The sequenced CDR3 bases are TGTGCCAGCAAGACAGGGATCTATGGC. Translating gives CASKTGIYG. The entire CDR3 protein reads CASKTGIYGYTF.

This clone was recorded many times. The read halts 3 residues ahead of the CDR3 end, with the missing end drawn from the germline J gene. This sequence joins TRBV18 and TRBJ1-5, with D possibly being TRBD1 (6 bases). Germline V gene data show CDR1 as KGHSH and CDR2 as LQKENI. CDR3 length: 14 residues. V was shortened by 2 bases and J by 3 bases, with 8 bases between the two germline ends. The sequenced CDR3 bases are TGTGCCAGCTCACCAACAGGGTACAATCAGCCC. It yields the protein CASSPTGYNQP. In full, the CDR3 reads CASSPTGYNQPQHF.

This clone appeared a few times. Read sequence stops 3 residues before the CDR3 end, and the germline J gene provides the missing end. This chain joins TRBV29-1 and TRBJ2-1; 7 bases map to TRBD2. Germline assignment: CDR1 SQVTM and CDR2 ANQGSEA. V lost 2 bases to trimming and J lost 3 bases; unmatched junction nucleotides: 1. The CDR3 has 13 residues. Incomplete CDR3 DNA: TGCAGCGTTGAACTAGCGGTCTACAATGAG. This sequence encodes CSVELAVYNE. The whole CDR3 protein reads CSVELAVYNEQFF.

In the case of this clone: The CDR3 goes on 3 residues after the read ends, and that part is filled in from the germline J gene. The V gene is TRBV7-2, the J gene TRBJ1-4; 10 bases are a match to TRBD1. The CDR3 is 14 residues long. Trimming at V came to 4 bases and at J to 10 bases, leaving 6 bases not matched to a gene. The germline gives CDR1 SGHTA, CDR2 FQGNSA. This chain's CDR3 is CASSSRDRGGKLFF. The covered CDR3 bases are TGTGCCAGCAGCTCCCGGGACAGGGGAGGAAAA. The variable domain in full, with the rest retrieved from reference TRBV7-2 and TRBJ1-4, is GAGVSQSPSNKVTEKGKDVELRCDPISGHTALYWYRQSLGQGLEFLIYFQGNSAPDKSGLPSDRFSAERTGGSVSTLTIQRTQQEDSAVYLCASSSRDRGGKLFFGSGTQLSVL.

This clone was seen many times. The DNA read from the CDR3 is TGTGCCAGCAGTGCTCGAGGGGGAAACACC. This translates into CASSARGGNT. The entire CDR3 reads CASSARGGNTIYF. This rearrangement joins TRBV6-1 to TRBJ1-3; D is unclear. The CDR3 end lies 3 residues beyond the end of the read and is filled in from the germline J gene. V lost 4 bases to trimming and J lost 4 bases, with 8 bases between them. Germline CDR1 MNHNS, CDR2 SASEGT. The CDR3 contains 13 residues.

This clone occurred a few times. The read finishes 3 residues shy of the CDR3 end, and the germline J gene is used to complete it. The V call is TRBV19, the J call TRBJ1-1; D call uncertain. Germline CDR1 LNHDA, CDR2 SQIVND (reference sequence). The CDR3 consists of 13 residues. The ends were cut back, 10 bases at V and 0 bases at J, with 12 bases in the middle. Incomplete CDR3 DNA: TGTGCCACCGAGAGGTCCATGAACACTGAA. Its protein is CATERSMNTE. The full CDR3 sequence reads CATERSMNTEAFF.

Remarks on this clone: From the germline J gene comes the end of the CDR3, since the read stops 3 residues before it. V usage is TRBV6-1 and J usage is TRBJ2-1; 7 positions match TRBD2. This CDR3 has 15 amino acids. V lost 4 bases to trimming and J lost 0 bases; unmatched junction nucleotides: 3. Germline values: CDR1 MNHNS, CDR2 SASEGT. The CDR3 sequence is CASSGGGSSYNEQFF. The sequenced part of the CDR3 DNA is TGTGCCAGCAGTGGGGGGGGGAGCTCCTACAATGAG.

On this clone: Read data end 3 residues before the CDR3 end; the end is taken from the germline J gene. The genes are TRBV6-2 or TRBV6-3 and TRBJ2-5; 7 nucleotides align to TRBD1. The V gene's germline CDR1 is MNHEY and CDR2 SVGEGT. The J segment lost 5 bases and the V segment lost 6 bases, leaving 6 bases of the junction unmatched. This CDR3 has 13 residues. The CDR3 loop reads CASRNRGGETQYF. The CDR3 bases that were read are TGTGCCAGCAGGAACAGGGGCGGTGAGACC.

This clone was recorded many times. The read terminates 3 residues ahead of where the CDR3 ends, so the germline J gene completes it. The V call is TRBV30, the J call TRBJ2-7; 7 nucleotides match TRBD1. Trimming cost V 2 bases and J 5 bases; bases outside gene matches: 6. CDR1 and CDR2 from the germline V gene are GTSNPN and SVGIG (reference sequence). The CDR3 has 13 amino acids. This CDR3 is CAWSRSGGDEQYF. The DNA read from the CDR3 is TGTGCCTGGAGTCGGTCAGGGGGAGACGAG. The full variable domain, completed using reference TRBV30 and TRBJ2-7, is SQTIHQWPATLVQPVGSPLSLECTVEGTSNPNLYWYRQAAGRGLQLLFYSVGIGQISSEVPQNLSASRPQDRQFILSSKKLLLSDSGFYLCAWSRSGGDEQYFGPGTRLTVT.